This T cell receptor beta chain comes out of a study of neurological immune-mediated disorders. Study conclusions and caveats: Subjects shared no identical expanded-clone CDR3 amino acid sequences, suggesting private TCR-beta repertoires in all groups.

Using its own MiXCR run on the 5' RACE reads, TCRdb lists one record per CDR3 protein. This sample carries around 130,000 distinct CDR3 sequences, more than 2.5% of them seen once, and the ten largest clones take about 1.2%. This clonotype was found a few times. The target antigen is unknown. The CDR3 totals 16 residues. V lost 5 bases, J lost 8 bases, and 15 bases stayed unmatched. The sequenced sample was PBMCs. The chain is built from TRBV12-3 or TRBV12-4 and TRBJ2-4, with TRBD2 identical over 7 bases. This TCR derives from a woman aged 25 to 39 with multiple sclerosis. CDR3 region: CASSGGRGKFGDIQYF. DNA of the CDR3: TGTGCCAGCAGTGGAGGGCGGGGGAAATTCGGGGACATTCAGTACTTC.